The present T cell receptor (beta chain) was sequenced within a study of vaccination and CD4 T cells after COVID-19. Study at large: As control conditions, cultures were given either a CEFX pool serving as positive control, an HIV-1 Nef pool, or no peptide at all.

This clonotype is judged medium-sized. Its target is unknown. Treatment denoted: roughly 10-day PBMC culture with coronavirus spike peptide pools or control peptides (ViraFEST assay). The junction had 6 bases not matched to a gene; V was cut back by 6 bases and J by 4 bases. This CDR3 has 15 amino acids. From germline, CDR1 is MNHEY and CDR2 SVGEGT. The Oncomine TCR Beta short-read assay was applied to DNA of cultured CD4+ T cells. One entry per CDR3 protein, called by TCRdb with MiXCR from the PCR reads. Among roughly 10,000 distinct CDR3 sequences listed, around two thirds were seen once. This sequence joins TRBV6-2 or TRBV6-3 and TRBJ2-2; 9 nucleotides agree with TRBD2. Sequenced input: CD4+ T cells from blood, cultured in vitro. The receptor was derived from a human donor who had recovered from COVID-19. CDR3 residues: CASRVVAGVTGELFF. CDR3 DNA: TGTGCCAGCAGGGTAGTAGCGGGAGTCACCGGGGAGCTGTTTTTT.